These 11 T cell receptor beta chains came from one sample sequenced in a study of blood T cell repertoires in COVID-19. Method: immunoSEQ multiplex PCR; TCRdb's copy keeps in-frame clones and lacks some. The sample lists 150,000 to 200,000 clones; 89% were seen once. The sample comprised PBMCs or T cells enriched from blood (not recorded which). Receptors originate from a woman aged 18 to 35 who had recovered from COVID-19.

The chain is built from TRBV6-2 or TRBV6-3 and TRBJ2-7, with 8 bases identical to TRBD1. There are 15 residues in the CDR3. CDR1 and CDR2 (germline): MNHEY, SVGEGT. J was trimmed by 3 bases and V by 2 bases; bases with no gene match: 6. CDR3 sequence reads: CASSYPDRVGYEQYF. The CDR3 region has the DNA TGTGCCAGCAGTTACCCGGACAGGGTGGGCTACGAGCAGTACTTC.

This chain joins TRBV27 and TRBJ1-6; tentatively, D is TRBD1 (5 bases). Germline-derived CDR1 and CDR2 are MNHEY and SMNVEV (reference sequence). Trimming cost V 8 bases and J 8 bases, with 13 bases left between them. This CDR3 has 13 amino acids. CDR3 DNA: TGTGCCAGCTCTCCAGGGATGGATTCACCCCTCCACTTT. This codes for CASSPGMDSPLHF.

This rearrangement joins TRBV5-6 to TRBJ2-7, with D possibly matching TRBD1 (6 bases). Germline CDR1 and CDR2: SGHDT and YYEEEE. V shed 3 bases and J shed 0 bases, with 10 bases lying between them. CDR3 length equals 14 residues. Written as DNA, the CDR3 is TGTGCCAGCAGCTGGGGGCCGCGCTCCTACGAGCAGTACTTC. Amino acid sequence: CASSWGPRSYEQYF.

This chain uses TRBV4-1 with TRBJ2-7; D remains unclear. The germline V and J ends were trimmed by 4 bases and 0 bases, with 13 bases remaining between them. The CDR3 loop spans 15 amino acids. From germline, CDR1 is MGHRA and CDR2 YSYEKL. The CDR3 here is CASSPSVSLSYEQYF. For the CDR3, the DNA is TGCGCCAGCAGCCCGTCGGTAAGCCTCTCCTACGAGCAGTACTTC.

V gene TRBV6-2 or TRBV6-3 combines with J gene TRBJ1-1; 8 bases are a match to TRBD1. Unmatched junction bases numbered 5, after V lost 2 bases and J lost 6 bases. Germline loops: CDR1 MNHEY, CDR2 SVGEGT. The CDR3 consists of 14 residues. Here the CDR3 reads CASSYLRGLSEAFF. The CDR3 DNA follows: TGTGCCAGCAGTTACCTCAGGGGGCTGTCTGAAGCTTTCTTT.

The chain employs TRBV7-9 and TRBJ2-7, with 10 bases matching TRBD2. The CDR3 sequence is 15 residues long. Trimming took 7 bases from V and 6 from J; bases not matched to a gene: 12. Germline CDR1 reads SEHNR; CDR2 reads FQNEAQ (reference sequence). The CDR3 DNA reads TGTGCCAGCACCCCGGAGGCTAGCGGGAGTCGCGAGCAGTACTTC. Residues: CASTPEASGSREQYF. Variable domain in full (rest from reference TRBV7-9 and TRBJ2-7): DTGVSQNPRHKITKRGQNVTFRCDPISEHNRLYWYRQTLGQGPEFLTYFQNEAQLEKSRLLSDRFSAERPKGSFSTLEIQRTEQGDSAMYLCASTPEASGSREQYFGPGTRLTVT.

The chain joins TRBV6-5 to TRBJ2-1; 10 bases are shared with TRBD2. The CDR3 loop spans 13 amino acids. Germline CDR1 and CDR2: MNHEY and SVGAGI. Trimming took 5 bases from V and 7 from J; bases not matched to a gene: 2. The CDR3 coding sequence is TGTGCCAGCAGTAATAGCGGGAGGAATGAGCAGTTCTTC. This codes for CASSNSGRNEQFF.

This CDR3 is CAITSGTGGNEQYF. The CDR3 DNA reads as TGTGCCATCACATCAGGGACAGGGGGGAACGAGCAGTACTTC. The chain links TRBV7-9 to TRBJ2-7; 11 positions match TRBD1. The CDR3 totals 14 residues. The V and J ends lost 10 bases and 5 bases, in that order; junction bases with no gene match: 10. Germline CDR1 SEHNR, CDR2 FQNEAQ (reference sequence).

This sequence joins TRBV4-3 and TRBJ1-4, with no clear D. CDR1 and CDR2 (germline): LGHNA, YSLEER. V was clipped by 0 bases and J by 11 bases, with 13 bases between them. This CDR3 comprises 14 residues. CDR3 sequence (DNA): TGCGCCAGCAGCCAAGATTCGTCCCCCCCCAAACTGTTTTTT. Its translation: CASSQDSSPPKLFF.

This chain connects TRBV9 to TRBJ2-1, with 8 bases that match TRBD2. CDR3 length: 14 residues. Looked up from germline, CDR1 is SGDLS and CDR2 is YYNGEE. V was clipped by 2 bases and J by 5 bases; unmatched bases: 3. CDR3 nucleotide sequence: TGTGCCAGCAGCGTCGGGACTAGACACAATGAGCAGTTCTTC. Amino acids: CASSVGTRHNEQFF.

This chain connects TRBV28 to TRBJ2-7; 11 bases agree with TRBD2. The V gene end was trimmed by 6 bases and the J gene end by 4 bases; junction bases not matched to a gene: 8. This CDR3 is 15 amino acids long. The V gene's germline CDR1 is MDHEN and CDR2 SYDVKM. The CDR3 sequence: CASSRSRLAGYEQYF. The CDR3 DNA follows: TGTGCCAGCAGCCGAAGTCGACTAGCGGGGTACGAGCAGTACTTC.